The next 30 T cell receptor beta chains were all read from a single sample in a study of long-term antiretroviral therapy in people with HIV. The libraries were made with immunoSEQ v3.0 at survey level. The assay was immunoSEQ multiplex PCR, and TCRdb's table has in-frame clones only and misses some. The sample includes about 27,000 clones, more than 75% of them seen just once. The material was unsorted PBMCs, obtained 0.5 years after starting antiretroviral therapy. The source is a woman in her 40s with HIV.

The CDR3: CASSESRTGVYEQYF. In nucleotides, the CDR3 is TGTGCCAGCAGTGAATCTAGGACAGGGGTCTACGAGCAGTACTTC. The chain recombines TRBV25-1 with TRBJ2-7; 9 bases are a match to TRBD1. The germline V gene encodes CDR1 MGHDK and CDR2 SYGVNS. The CDR3 runs to 15 residues. V dropped 1 base and J dropped 3; count of bases not matched to a gene: 4.

This chain joins TRBV6-1 and TRBJ1-5; D remains unclear. Germline CDR1 MNHNS, CDR2 SASEGT. The length of the CDR3 is 15 residues. V lost 6 bases and J 4 bases, leaving 16 bases between the germline ends. CDR3 bases: TGTGCCAGCAGACGGGAGGGAGAGGGTAATCAGCCCCAGCATTTT. This translates into CASRREGEGNQPQHF.

The chain couples TRBV6-6 to TRBJ2-5; possibly TRBD2 for D (5 bases). The CDR3 consists of 12 residues. The germline CDR1 and CDR2 sequences are MNHNY and SVGAGI (reference sequence). The V and J ends lost 0 bases and 10 bases respectively, with 9 bases between them. The CDR3 reads CASSYSDRGQYF. In nucleotides, the CDR3 is TGTGCCAGCAGTTACTCGGACCGGGGCCAGTACTTC.

The chain recombines TRBV2 with TRBJ2-3, with a tentative D call TRBD1 (6 bases). Trimming removed 8 bases at V and 2 bases at J, with 14 bases between. This CDR3 contains 14 residues. The V gene's germline CDR1 is SNHLY and CDR2 FYNNEI. The CDR3 is CASQLRGHTDTQYF. DNA for the CDR3: TGTGCCAGCCAACTCAGGGGCCACACAGATACGCAGTATTTT.

The rearrangement links TRBV28 to TRBJ1-6, with 9 bases matching TRBD1. Looked up from germline, CDR1 is MDHEN and CDR2 is SYDVKM. CDR3 length equals 21 residues. V gave up 5 bases and J gave up 0 bases; unmatched junction bases: 17. The CDR3 here is CASSPPPDGTGFSSYNSPLHF. The CDR3 DNA follows: TGTGCCAGCAGTCCTCCTCCGGACGGGACAGGGTTTAGCTCCTATAATTCACCCCTCCACTTT. Looking up the rest from reference TRBV28 and TRBJ1-6 gives the full variable domain: DVKVTQSSRYLVKRTGEKVFLECVQDMDHENMFWYRQDPGLGLRLIYFSYDVKMKEKGDIPEGYSVSREKKERFSLILESASTNQTSMYLCASSPPPDGTGFSSYNSPLHFGNGTRLTVT.

The chain has TRBV4-3 and TRBJ1-2; D call uncertain. This CDR3 has 16 residues. V was pared by 0 bases and J by 4 bases, with 15 bases between. Germline CDR1 and CDR2: LGHNA and YSLEER. CDR3 DNA sequence: TGCGCCAGCAGCCAAGATCTTATGACCTTAGGCTATGGCTACACCTTC. It codes for CASSQDLMTLGYGYTF.

This chain links TRBV28 with TRBJ1-4; perhaps TRBD1 as D (5 bases). Deletions cut 2 bases from V and 0 bases from J, with 13 bases between. Germline CDR1 and CDR2: MDHEN and SYDVKM. The CDR3 is 17 amino acids. The CDR3 reads CASSLRGLSATNEKLFF. CDR3 in DNA: TGTGCCAGCAGTTTAAGGGGATTGAGTGCAACTAATGAAAAACTGTTTTTT.

The chain couples TRBV7-2 to TRBJ2-7, with 14 nucleotides matching TRBD2. Germline V gene data show CDR1 as SGHTA and CDR2 as FQGNSA. J lost 6 bases, V lost 5 bases, and 9 bases had no gene match. The CDR3 sequence is 16 residues long. In DNA form, the CDR3 reads TGTGCCAGCAGCCCGAGGACTAGCGGGGGGTTGGTCGAGCAGTACTTC. Encoded protein: CASSPRTSGGLVEQYF.

The chain carries TRBV29-1 and TRBJ1-1; D might be TRBD1 (5 bases). V lost 4 bases, J lost 0 bases, and 15 bases lay in between. There are 15 residues in the CDR3. In germline, CDR1 is SQVTM, CDR2 ANQGSEA. CDR3: CSVAVKGRMNTEAFF. The DNA of the CDR3 is TGCAGCGTTGCCGTAAAGGGACGGATGAACACTGAAGCTTTCTTT.

The chain links TRBV7-9 to TRBJ2-1; D is perhaps TRBD2 (6 bases). This CDR3 region has 12 residues. V was shortened by 8 bases and J by 8 bases, with 13 bases between the two germline ends. Germline CDR1 is SEHNR and CDR2 is FQNEAQ (reference sequence). The DNA of the CDR3 is TGTGCCAGCCTGCGGGGATTCGATGAGCAGTTCTTC. Protein product: CASLRGFDEQFF. The full variable domain, its missing parts supplied by reference TRBV7-9 and TRBJ2-1, is DTGVSQNPRHKITKRGQNVTFRCDPISEHNRLYWYRQTLGQGPEFLTYFQNEAQLEKSRLLSDRFSAERPKGSFSTLEIQRTEQGDSAMYLCASLRGFDEQFFGPGTRLTVL.

This clone was counted a few times. This chain's CDR3 is CASSQDRGTNTEAFF. The DNA for the CDR3 is TGTGCCAGCAGCCAAGATAGGGGGACGAACACTGAAGCTTTCTTT. The chain joins TRBV4-2 to TRBJ1-1; D possibly corresponds to TRBD1 (6 bases). CDR3 length: 15 amino acids. Deletions cut 0 bases from V and 1 base from J, with 9 bases between. Germline CDR1 is LGHNA and CDR2 is YNFKEQ.

The V gene is TRBV5-8, the J gene TRBJ2-5; TRBD2 might be the D (5 bases). CDR3 size: 18 residues. V dropped 4 bases and J dropped 1 base, with 23 bases sitting between them. Germline lookup yields CDR1 SGHTS and CDR2 YDEGEE. The CDR3 DNA follows: TGTGCCAGCAGCGTGGAGGTAGCGTTAAGTTCCTTCCAAGAGACCCAGTACTTC. Translating gives CASSVEVALSSFQETQYF.

This chain connects TRBV9 to TRBJ2-1, with TRBD1 matching 9 bases. CDR1 and CDR2 from the germline V gene are SGDLS and YYNGEE. The CDR3 is 16 residues long. V lost 0 bases, J lost 10 bases, and 11 bases stayed unmatched. The CDR3 spells CASSVAAGTGIGEQFF. In DNA, the CDR3 is TGTGCCAGCAGCGTAGCCGCTGGGACAGGGATCGGAGAGCAGTTCTTC.

V gene TRBV7-2 combines with J gene TRBJ2-3; weak D call: TRBD2 (5 bases). The CDR3 is 12 residues long. Trimming left V 5 bases short and J 10 bases short, with 13 bases between. Germline V lookup: CDR1 SGHTA, CDR2 FQGNSA. Here the CDR3 reads CASSPRTHPQYF. The CDR3 DNA reads as TGTGCCAGCAGCCCACGGACTCATCCGCAGTATTTT.

The V and J genes are TRBV14 and TRBJ2-2, with 8 nucleotides matching TRBD1. Trimming at V came to 4 bases and at J to 4 bases, leaving 2 bases not matched to a gene. This CDR3 has 14 residues. Germline assignment: CDR1 SGHDN and CDR2 FVKESK. This CDR3 is CASSRTGLTGELFF. CDR3 DNA: TGTGCCAGCAGCCGGACAGGGCTCACCGGGGAGCTGTTTTTT.

The rearrangement joins TRBV30 to TRBJ2-3; TRBD2 agrees at 8 bases. The length of the CDR3 is 15 residues. Germline values: CDR1 GTSNPN, CDR2 SVGIG (reference sequence). The junction had 12 bases not matched to a gene; V was cut back by 7 bases and J by 3 bases. The CDR3 nucleotides read TGTGCCTCTCTCTTCACGGGGGGGCCGACAGATACGCAGTATTTT. Translated: CASLFTGGPTDTQYF.

To note about this clone: One end of the junction is discordant with germline, which a read error may explain. This chain uses TRBV19 with TRBJ2-4; tentatively, D is TRBD1 (6 bases). The CDR3 runs 18 residues. CDR1 and CDR2 from the germline V gene are LNHDA and SQIVND (reference sequence). CDR3 in DNA: TGTGCCAGTAGCATAGGCCTAATCCAGGGGCTAGCCAAAAACATTCAGTACTTC. Translating it yields CASSIGLIQGLAKNIQYF.

The V gene is TRBV30, the J gene TRBJ2-7; TRBD2 matches 12 bases. Germline V CDR1 and CDR2: GTSNPN, SVGIG (reference sequence). The CDR3 has 14 residues. V shed 2 bases and J 5 bases; nucleotides not matched to a gene: 4. The CDR3 loop reads CAWSPGLAGDEQYF. As DNA, the CDR3 is TGTGCCTGGAGTCCGGGACTAGCGGGTGACGAGCAGTACTTC. Drawing the rest from reference TRBV30 and TRBJ2-7, the complete variable domain is SQTIHQWPATLVQPVGSPLSLECTVEGTSNPNLYWYRQAAGRGLQLLFYSVGIGQISSEVPQNLSASRPQDRQFILSSKKLLLSDSGFYLCAWSPGLAGDEQYFGPGTRLTVT.

With regard to this clone: This sample includes further DNA sequences coding for the same CDR3. The gene calls are TRBV5-1 and TRBJ2-4; 8 bases match TRBD1. The CDR3 has 15 residues. V shed 5 bases and J 10 bases; nucleotides not matched to a gene: 14. CDR1 and CDR2 from the germline V gene are SGHRS and YFSETQ. CDR3 loop: CASSLQGAVEDIQYF. In DNA form, the CDR3 reads TGCGCCAGCAGTTTGCAGGGGGCCGTGGAAGATATTCAGTACTTC.

V is TRBV7-7 and J is TRBJ2-7; no clear D gene. The CDR3 is 11 amino acids. Germline lookup yields CDR1 SSHAT and CDR2 FNYEAQ (reference sequence). The V gene lost 1 base and the J gene lost 10 bases, with 8 bases spanning the gap. CDR3 DNA sequence: TGTGCCAGCAGCTTAGTGCCGGCCCAGTACTTC. Translated: CASSLVPAQYF.

The chain links TRBV4-1 to TRBJ1-2; weak D call: TRBD1 (5 bases). The CDR3 is 13 residues long. The V end was cut by 6 bases, the J end by 7 bases, with 15 bases between. Germline V gene lookup returns CDR1 MGHRA and CDR2 YSYEKL. CDR3 sequence reads: CASRGGGFGGYTF. The CDR3 region has the DNA TGCGCCAGCAGGGGTGGGGGGTTCGGTGGCTACACCTTC.

The CDR3 sequence: CASSPRGGQDNSPLHF. CDR3 sequence (DNA): TGTGCCAGCAGCCCCCGCGGGGGACAGGATAATTCACCCCTCCACTTT. The V and J genes are TRBV9 and TRBJ1-6, with 8 bases that match TRBD1. The V segment lost 4 bases and the J segment 5 bases; nucleotides outside the gene matches: 8. This CDR3 is 16 amino acids long. Germline CDR1 and CDR2: SGDLS and YYNGEE.

The J gene is TRBJ1-2, the V gene TRBV28, with D maybe TRBD1 (5 bases). The V end lost 6 bases, the J end lost 4 bases, and 15 bases lay between the germline ends. Germline V gene lookup returns CDR1 MDHEN and CDR2 SYDVKM. The CDR3 runs to 14 residues. CDR3 DNA sequence: TGTGCCAGCAGACCCCAGGGATTTGCCTATGGCTACACCTTC. Protein sequence: CASRPQGFAYGYTF.

The chain is built from TRBV27 and TRBJ1-4; possibly TRBD1 for D (5 bases). This CDR3 has 17 residues. CDR1 is MNHEY, CDR2 SMNVEV, per germline (reference sequence). The ends were cut back, 5 bases at V and 4 bases at J, with 20 bases in the middle. CDR3 nucleotides: TGTGCCAGCAGTCCAAAACATACAGGCCCCGGTAATGAAAAACTGTTTTTT. It encodes CASSPKHTGPGNEKLFF.

This chain connects TRBV4-3 to TRBJ2-7; D might be TRBD1 or TRBD2, each matching 5 bases. Per germline, CDR1 LGHNA and CDR2 YSLEER. This CDR3 is 16 amino acids long. Trimming cost V 2 bases and J 0 bases, with 14 bases left between them. CDR3 bases: TGCGCCAGCAGCCAATCCGGGACGTCGAGCTCCTACGAGCAGTACTTC. It specifies CASSQSGTSSSYEQYF.

The chain uses TRBV9 and TRBJ2-3; 8 nucleotides match TRBD2. The CDR3 runs 16 residues. With V trimmed by 0 bases and J by 0 bases, 3 bases remained unmatched. Per germline, CDR1 SGDLS and CDR2 YYNGEE. Written as DNA, the CDR3 is TGTGCCAGCAGCGTAGTCGGGGGGGTTAGCACAGATACGCAGTATTTT. Translation: CASSVVGGVSTDTQYF.

The V call is TRBV6-1, the J call TRBJ2-7; TRBD1 matches at 11 bases. The CDR3 spans 15 residues. V was pared by 2 bases and J by 3 bases, with 3 bases of the junction left unmatched. CDR1 is MNHNS and CDR2 is SASEGT in the germline V gene. CDR3 loop: CASSEKGQGVYEQYF. The CDR3 nucleotides read TGTGCCAGCAGTGAAAAGGGACAGGGGGTCTACGAGCAGTACTTC.

The J gene is TRBJ2-3, the V gene TRBV2; no reliable D call. The germline V gene encodes CDR1 SNHLY and CDR2 FYNNEI. This CDR3 comprises 13 residues. V gave up 0 bases and J gave up 1 base, with 2 bases separating them. This CDR3 is CASSEARTDTQYF. The DNA for the CDR3 is TGTGCCAGCAGTGAAGCACGCACAGATACGCAGTATTTT.

The rearrangement links TRBV4-2 to TRBJ2-7, with D unclear. Trimming shortened V by 0 bases and J by 1 base, and 13 bases separated the two germline ends. The germline V gene encodes CDR1 LGHNA and CDR2 YNFKEQ. The CDR3 has 16 amino acids. CDR3 protein: CASSQDGPLTSYEQYF. The CDR3 DNA sequence: TGTGCCAGCAGCCAAGATGGGCCATTGACGTCCTACGAGCAGTACTTC.

The rearrangement uses TRBV5-6 and TRBJ2-3; D is unresolved. CDR1 SGHDT and CDR2 YYEEEE come from the germline V gene. V was trimmed by 0 bases and J by 6 bases, leaving 8 bases between them. CDR3 length equals 13 residues. The DNA of the CDR3 is TGTGCCAGCAGCTTGGGCGCGTGGGATACGCAGTATTTT. Its translation: CASSLGAWDTQYF. Together with reference TRBV5-6 and TRBJ2-3, the CDR3 gives the full variable domain: DAGVTQSPTHLIKTRGQQVTLRCSPKSGHDTVSWYQQALGQGPQFIFQYYEEEERQRGNFPDRFSGHQFPNYSSELNVNALLLGDSALYLCASSLGAWDTQYFGPGTRLTVL.